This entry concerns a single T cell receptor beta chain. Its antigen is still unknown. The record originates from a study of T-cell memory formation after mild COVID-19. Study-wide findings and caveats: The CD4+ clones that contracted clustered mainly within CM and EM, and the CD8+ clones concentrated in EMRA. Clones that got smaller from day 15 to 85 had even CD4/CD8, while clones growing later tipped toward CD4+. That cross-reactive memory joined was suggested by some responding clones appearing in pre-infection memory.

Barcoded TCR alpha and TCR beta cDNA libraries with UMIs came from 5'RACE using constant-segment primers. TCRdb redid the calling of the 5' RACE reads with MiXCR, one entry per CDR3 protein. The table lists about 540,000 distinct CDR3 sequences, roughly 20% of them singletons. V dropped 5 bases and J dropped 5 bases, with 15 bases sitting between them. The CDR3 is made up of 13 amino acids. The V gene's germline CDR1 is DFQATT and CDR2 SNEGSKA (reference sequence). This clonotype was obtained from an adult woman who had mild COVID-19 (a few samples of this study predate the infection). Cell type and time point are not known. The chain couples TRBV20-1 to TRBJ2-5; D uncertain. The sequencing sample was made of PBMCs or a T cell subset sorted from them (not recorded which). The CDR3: CSADPRPEETQYF. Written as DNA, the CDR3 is TGCAGTGCTGACCCTCGACCTGAGGAGACCCAGTACTTC.